This T cell receptor beta chain came from a study of blood T cell repertoires in COVID-19. The repertoire was sequenced with immunoSEQ multiplex PCR; TCRdb's copy has only in-frame clones and lacks some. This sample has roughly 200,000 clones; around 83% occur once, and the top ten carry 10%. The germline gives CDR1 SNHLY, CDR2 FYNNEI. V gave up 11 bases and J gave up 1 base, with 14 bases separating them. CDR3 length: 13 residues. V and J are TRBV2 and TRBJ2-5, with D possibly being TRBD2 (6 bases). This clonotype originated in a woman between 50 and 59 years old with COVID-19, enrolled during active disease. Sequencing was done on a sample of peripheral blood. The CDR3 here is CAEGQGGQETQYF. The CDR3 nucleotides read TGTGCCGAAGGGCAGGGAGGCCAAGAGACCCAGTACTTC.